The 26 T cell receptor beta chains listed next were all sequenced from one sample in a study of T cell repertoires in cytomegalovirus infection. Their antigen targets remain unknown. MiXCR, run by TCRdb on the reads, gives a single entry per CDR3 protein. The table records about 310,000 distinct CDR3 sequences, roughly 25% of them present only once. Here the sequenced sample was cultured PBMCs, taken from culture after CMV antigen stimulation. These TCRs come from a human donor in good health (CMV status not recorded). Some clones in this sample may be carry-over from other donors' samples.

This clonotype turned up a few times. The DNA of the CDR3 is TGTGCCAGCAGGGAACAGGTTATGAACACTGAAGCTTTCTTT. Amino acid sequence: CASREQVMNTEAFF. The chain joins TRBV6-1 to TRBJ1-1; TRBD1 is a possible D gene (5 bases). The germline V gene encodes CDR1 MNHNS and CDR2 SASEGT. This CDR3 is 14 amino acids long. V lost 6 bases to trimming and J lost 0 bases, with 11 bases between them.

This clonotype was seen many times. This chain links TRBV11-3 with TRBJ2-1, with unresolved D. There are 13 residues in the CDR3. V was pared by 0 bases and J by 8 bases, with 8 bases between. Germline CDR1 and CDR2: SGHNT and YENEEA. In DNA form, the CDR3 reads TGTGCCAGCAGCTTAGATCGTCAGGATGAGCAGTTCTTC. Translation: CASSLDRQDEQFF.

This clonotype was seen more than once but under ten times. The CDR3 coding sequence is TGCGCCAGCACTGTGGACACCGGGGAGCTGTTTTTT. Protein sequence: CASTVDTGELFF. The chain uses TRBV5-1 and TRBJ2-2; the D is unclear. V lost 6 bases and J 3 bases, leaving 6 bases between the germline ends. In germline, CDR1 is SGHRS, CDR2 YFSETQ. This CDR3 is built from 12 residues.

The chain combines TRBV27 with TRBJ2-3, with unresolved D. CDR1 is MNHEY and CDR2 is SMNVEV in the germline V gene (reference sequence). This CDR3 spans 15 amino acids. Trimming removed 2 bases from V and 4 bases from J, with 13 bases in between. Here the CDR3 reads CASSLLPLSPDTQYF. Written as DNA, the CDR3 is TGTGCCAGCAGTTTACTCCCCCTATCACCAGATACGCAGTATTTT.

This clonotype was recorded many times. V usage is TRBV6-1 and J usage is TRBJ2-3, with TRBD2 matching over 10 bases. V shed 8 bases and J 1 base; nucleotides not matched to a gene: 12. In germline, CDR1 is MNHNS, CDR2 SASEGT. The CDR3 consists of 17 residues. Here the CDR3 DNA reads TGTGCCAGCGGTCTAGCGGGAGTTGGGGTTGGCACAGATACGCAGTATTTT. As protein: CASGLAGVGVGTDTQYF.

The chain joins TRBV28 to TRBJ2-5; a possible D gene is TRBD1 (6 bases). The germline CDR1 and CDR2 sequences are MDHEN and SYDVKM. This CDR3 contains 13 residues. Trimming stripped 5 bases from V and 7 bases from J, with 14 bases between. CDR3 bases: TGTGCCAGCAGTCAGGGGCCAATACCGACCCAGTACTTC. Its protein product is CASSQGPIPTQYF.

V and J are TRBV20-1 and TRBJ1-6; D perhaps matches TRBD1 (5 bases). Between the trimmed V and J ends, which lost 5 bases and 7 bases, there was a span of 15 bases. The CDR3 has 14 amino acids. CDR1 is DFQATT and CDR2 is SNEGSKA in the germline V gene (reference sequence). CDR3 coding DNA: TGCAGTGCTGGCCTCGGGACGGGGAATTCACCCCTCCACTTT. Protein sequence: CSAGLGTGNSPLHF.

This clonotype was counted at least ten times. The rearrangement links TRBV5-1 to TRBJ1-1; D gene uncertain. Trimming pared 7 bases from V and 0 bases from J, leaving 13 bases between. The CDR3 length is 14 residues. CDR1 and CDR2 (germline): SGHRS, YFSETQ. The CDR3 nucleotides are TGCGCCAGCCAGACCGGGCCACTGAACACTGAAGCTTTCTTT. Translating gives CASQTGPLNTEAFF.

V gene TRBV6-2 or TRBV6-3 combines with J gene TRBJ2-7; D gene uncertain. V lost 6 bases and J 4 bases, leaving 10 bases between the germline ends. The CDR3 length is 12 residues. Looked up from germline, CDR1 is MNHEY and CDR2 is SVGEGT. CDR3 DNA sequence: TGTGCCAGCAGCCAGGACCTATACGAGCAGTACGTC. Residues: CASSQDLYEQYV.

V usage is TRBV28 and J usage is TRBJ2-7; D possibly corresponds to TRBD2 (6 bases). Trimming removed 7 bases from V and 0 bases from J, with 10 bases in between. The CDR3 totals 13 residues. Germline assignment: CDR1 MDHEN and CDR2 SYDVKM. This CDR3 reads CASNRGLSYEQYF. The CDR3 DNA reads TGTGCCAGCAACCGGGGACTCTCCTACGAGCAGTACTTC.

The V and J genes are TRBV25-1 and TRBJ2-5; 8 positions agree with TRBD1. Germline CDR1 reads MGHDK; CDR2 reads SYGVNS. Germline trimming cut 3 bases from V and 4 bases from J; bases unmatched to any gene: 4. The CDR3 totals 14 residues. The CDR3 DNA sequence: TGTGCCAGCAGTGAGCCCAGGGGGCTAGAGACCCAGTACTTC. This translates into CASSEPRGLETQYF.

This clonotype was counted only a few times. The chain has TRBV7-2 and TRBJ2-3; 12 bases line up with TRBD2. There are 18 residues in the CDR3. Germline CDR1 reads SGHTA; CDR2 reads FQGNSA. Trimming at V came to 4 bases and at J to 3 bases, leaving 11 bases not matched to a gene. Here the CDR3 reads CASSSPSSGRALTDTQYF. In nucleotides, the CDR3 is TGTGCCAGCAGCTCCCCATCTAGCGGGAGGGCCTTGACAGATACGCAGTATTTT.

At least ten counts were recorded for this clonotype. V usage is TRBV7-9 and J usage is TRBJ2-3; tentatively, D is TRBD2 (5 bases). The CDR3 is made up of 15 amino acids. Germline V lookup: CDR1 SEHNR, CDR2 FQNEAQ (reference sequence). Trimming left V 2 bases short and J 3 bases short, with 12 bases between. The DNA for the CDR3 is TGTGCCAGCAGCTTAAGAACCGGGAAAACAGATACGCAGTATTTT. It specifies CASSLRTGKTDTQYF.

This clonotype was found a few times. The chain joins TRBV4-3 to TRBJ2-3, with 10 bases matching TRBD2. The CDR3 sequence is 17 residues long. CDR1 and CDR2 (germline): LGHNA, YSLEER. Trimming at V came to 1 base and at J to 1 base, leaving 5 bases not matched to a gene. For the CDR3, the DNA is TGCGCCAGCAGCCAAGCTGCTAGCGGGAGCGGCACAGATACGCAGTATTTT. Translating it yields CASSQAASGSGTDTQYF.

This sequence joins TRBV7-3 and TRBJ2-7; a possible D gene is TRBD2 (6 bases). Per germline, CDR1 SGHTA and CDR2 FQGTGA. The germline V and J ends were trimmed by 5 bases and 1 base, with 15 bases remaining between them. CDR3 length: 15 residues. CDR3 amino acids: CASSAQPGGSYEQYF. The CDR3 bases are TGTGCCAGCAGCGCACAACCCGGGGGATCCTACGAGCAGTACTTC.

Regarding this clonotype: At one end, the junction sequence differs from germline, possibly due to a read error. J is TRBJ2-3 and V is TRBV7-7; 10 nucleotides match TRBD2. The CDR3 contains 14 residues. Germline CDR1 is SSHAT and CDR2 is FNYEAQ (reference sequence). In DNA form, the CDR3 reads TGTGCTAGCAGCCCTAGCGGGAGAACAGATACGCAGTATTTT. It translates to CASSPSGRTDTQYF.

The chain couples TRBV29-1 to TRBJ1-1; no reliable D call. Germline loops: CDR1 SQVTM, CDR2 ANQGSEA. V was cut by 7 bases and J by 0 bases, with 12 bases left in between. The CDR3 spans 13 residues. CDR3 bases: TGCAGCGCCTCCGACGGTATGAACACTGAAGCTTTCTTT. The encoded protein is CSASDGMNTEAFF.

J is TRBJ2-2 and V is TRBV19, with 9 bases matching TRBD1. This CDR3 has 15 amino acids. V lost 7 bases to trimming and J lost 3 bases; unmatched junction nucleotides: 6. CDR1 is LNHDA, CDR2 SQIVND, per germline (reference sequence). CDR3 in amino acids: CASTVQGADTGELFF. The DNA for the CDR3 is TGTGCCAGTACCGTACAGGGGGCGGACACCGGGGAGCTGTTTTTT.

The V call is TRBV7-9, the J call TRBJ2-7; D not certain. This CDR3 comprises 12 residues. Trimming pared 4 bases from V and 4 bases from J, leaving 8 bases between. The V gene's germline CDR1 is SEHNR and CDR2 FQNEAQ (reference sequence). In DNA form, the CDR3 reads TGTGCCAGCAGCTCGGTGGCATACGAGCAGTACTTC. Protein: CASSSVAYEQYF.

In this sample, this clonotype turned up many times. The chain links TRBV7-2 to TRBJ1-2; D gene ambiguous. The CDR3 loop spans 13 amino acids. Germline-derived CDR1 and CDR2 are SGHTA and FQGNSA. V was clipped by 2 bases and J by 3 bases, with 7 bases between them. CDR3 in DNA: TGTGCCAGCAGCTTAAAGTCGGACTATGGCTACACCTTC. This sequence encodes CASSLKSDYGYTF.

This clonotype has just a few counts. The chain combines TRBV6-1 with TRBJ1-2; TRBD1 is a possible D gene (6 bases). CDR3 length equals 13 residues. Germline-derived CDR1 and CDR2 are MNHNS and SASEGT. V lost 7 bases to trimming and J lost 3 bases, with 12 bases between them. The CDR3 nucleotides read TGTGCCAGCATTCAGGGGCGCGACTATGGCTACACCTTC. Protein sequence: CASIQGRDYGYTF.

This clonotype has a handful of counts. J is TRBJ1-1 and V is TRBV4-3; 12 bases fit TRBD1. The V gene's germline CDR1 is LGHNA and CDR2 YSLEER. CDR3 length equals 18 residues. Germline trimming cut 3 bases from V and 1 base from J; bases unmatched to any gene: 9. This CDR3 is CASSQGIGTGGQNTEAFF. The CDR3 DNA is TGCGCCAGCAGCCAGGGAATTGGGACAGGGGGCCAGAACACTGAAGCTTTCTTT.

The count of this clonotype is one. The chain joins TRBV24-1 to TRBJ1-5, with D perhaps matching TRBD1 (5 bases). CDR1 is KGHDR, CDR2 SFDVKD, per germline. The germline V and J ends were trimmed by 9 bases and 4 bases, with 9 bases remaining between them. This CDR3 comprises 12 residues. CDR3 amino acids: CATCQGNQPQHF. DNA for the CDR3: TGTGCCACCTGTCAGGGTAATCAGCCCCAGCATTTT.

This clonotype occurred many times. The chain recombines TRBV7-2 with TRBJ1-3; D not certain. CDR1 and CDR2 from the germline V gene are SGHTA and FQGNSA. CDR3 length equals 14 residues. Trimming removed 5 bases from V and 0 bases from J, with 8 bases in between. CDR3 nucleotides: TGTGCCAGCAGCCGGCAGGTCTCTGGAAACACCATATATTTT. This encodes CASSRQVSGNTIYF.

This chain joins TRBV18 and TRBJ2-3, with a weak D call TRBD1 (7 bases). V lost 2 bases and J 4 bases, leaving 13 bases between the germline ends. The CDR3 contains 15 residues. Germline values: CDR1 KGHSH, CDR2 LQKENI. The CDR3 DNA follows: TGTGCCAGCTCACCATCTGACAGGGAGGCAGATACGCAGTATTTT. It specifies CASSPSDREADTQYF.

The CDR3 DNA reads as TGTGCCAGCACCTCGCCGGGGGGCTCCTACGAGCAGTACTTC. It codes for CASTSPGGSYEQYF. The gene calls are TRBV7-9 and TRBJ2-7, with 7 bases matching TRBD2. Germline loops: CDR1 SEHNR, CDR2 FQNEAQ (reference sequence). This CDR3 is 14 amino acids long. Losses at the gene ends were 7 bases for V and 0 bases for J; bases not matched to a gene: 6.